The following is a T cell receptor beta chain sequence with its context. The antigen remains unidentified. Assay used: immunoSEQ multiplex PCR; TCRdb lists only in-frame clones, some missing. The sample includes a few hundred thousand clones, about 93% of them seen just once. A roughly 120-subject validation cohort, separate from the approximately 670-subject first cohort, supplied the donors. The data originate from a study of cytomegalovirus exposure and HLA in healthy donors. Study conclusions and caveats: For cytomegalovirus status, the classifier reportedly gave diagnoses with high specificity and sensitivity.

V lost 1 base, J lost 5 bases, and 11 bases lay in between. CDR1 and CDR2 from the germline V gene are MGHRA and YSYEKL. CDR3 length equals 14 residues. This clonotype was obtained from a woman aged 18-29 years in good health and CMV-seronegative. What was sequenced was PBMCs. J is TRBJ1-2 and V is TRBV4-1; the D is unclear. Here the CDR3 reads CASSQGGRLYGYTF. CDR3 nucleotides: TGCGCCAGCAGCCAAGGCGGGCGACTATATGGCTACACCTTC.